Below are 19 T cell receptor beta chains sequenced from a single sample in a study of cytomegalovirus exposure and HLA in healthy donors. Produced via immunoSEQ multiplex PCR; TCRdb's table is partial and in-frame only. This table holds 59,000 or so clones, roughly 89% found once. The sample taken for sequencing was PBMCs. The receptors stem from a woman in her late teens or twenties in good health and CMV-seronegative.

The chain is built from TRBV4-2 and TRBJ2-7; tentatively, D is TRBD1 (6 bases). From germline, CDR1 is LGHNA and CDR2 YNFKEQ. The CDR3 runs to 15 residues. Trimming took off 1 base at V and 2 bases at J, with 12 bases between the two ends. CDR3 region: CASSQGLGHAYEQYF. Written as DNA, the CDR3 is TGTGCCAGCAGCCAAGGTTTGGGACATGCCTACGAGCAGTACTTC.

This chain links TRBV4-1 with TRBJ1-2, with TRBD1 matching over 7 bases. Trimming removed 3 bases from V and 7 bases from J; junction bases left unmatched: 5. The CDR3 runs to 13 residues. Germline-derived CDR1 and CDR2 are MGHRA and YSYEKL. In nucleotides, the CDR3 is TGCGCCAGCAGCCAGACAGGGATAAGTGGCTACACCTTC. Protein sequence: CASSQTGISGYTF.

The chain carries TRBV4-3 and TRBJ2-6; possible D gene TRBD2, 6 bases. V lost 0 bases, J lost 1 base, and 13 bases lay in between. Germline-derived CDR1 and CDR2 are LGHNA and YSLEER. The CDR3 runs 18 residues. CDR3 in DNA: TGCGCCAGCAGCCAAGACTCGGAGGGCCGGTCTGGGGCCAACGTCCTGACTTTC. Amino acids: CASSQDSEGRSGANVLTF.

The rearrangement joins TRBV28 to TRBJ2-4, with D possibly TRBD2 on 6 matching bases. Germline CDR1 reads MDHEN; CDR2 reads SYDVKM. The CDR3 contains 15 residues. Trimming took 5 bases from V and 0 from J, leaving 11 bases between them. The chain's CDR3 is CASSPGVIAKNIQYF. CDR3 coding DNA: TGTGCCAGCAGTCCGGGGGTTATAGCCAAAAACATTCAGTACTTC. Full variable domain (remainder filled in from reference TRBV28 and TRBJ2-4): DVKVTQSSRYLVKRTGEKVFLECVQDMDHENMFWYRQDPGLGLRLIYFSYDVKMKEKGDIPEGYSVSREKKERFSLILESASTNQTSMYLCASSPGVIAKNIQYFGAGTRLSVL.

The chain employs TRBV16 and TRBJ2-5; 8 nucleotides agree with TRBD1. J gave up 4 bases and V 3 bases, and 10 bases lay outside the gene matches. Germline assignment: CDR1 KGHSY and CDR2 FQNENV. The CDR3 consists of 16 residues. CDR3 sequence: CASSHRAGGPAETQYF. CDR3 DNA sequence: TGTGCCAGCAGCCATAGAGCAGGGGGCCCGGCAGAGACCCAGTACTTC.

This chain uses TRBV9 with TRBJ2-5, with 10 positions matching TRBD2. The junction had 8 bases not matched to a gene; V was cut back by 5 bases and J by 1 base. CDR3 length: 16 residues. Per germline, CDR1 SGDLS and CDR2 YYNGEE. CDR3 loop: CASRPGAGGSQETQYF. The CDR3 DNA reads as TGTGCCAGCAGACCGGGAGCGGGGGGGTCCCAAGAGACCCAGTACTTC.

The chain uses TRBV9 and TRBJ2-5; D unclear. There are 14 residues in the CDR3. Germline loops: CDR1 SGDLS, CDR2 YYNGEE. With 0 bases removed from V and 1 base from J, the gap between germline ends came to 7 bases. In DNA, the CDR3 is TGTGCCAGCAGCGTAGGGTACAGCCAAGAGACCCAGTACTTC. It is translated as CASSVGYSQETQYF.

This rearrangement joins TRBV28 to TRBJ2-7, with TRBD1 as a possible D gene (6 bases). Trimming shortened V by 4 bases and J by 4 bases, and 17 bases separated the two germline ends. Looked up from germline, CDR1 is MDHEN and CDR2 is SYDVKM. The CDR3 length is 15 residues. The CDR3 reads CASSSPTGLGYEQYF. CDR3 bases: TGTGCCAGCAGTTCGCCGACAGGTTTGGGGTACGAGCAGTACTTC. Supplemented by reference TRBV28 and TRBJ2-7, the full variable domain reads DVKVTQSSRYLVKRTGEKVFLECVQDMDHENMFWYRQDPGLGLRLIYFSYDVKMKEKGDIPEGYSVSREKKERFSLILESASTNQTSMYLCASSSPTGLGYEQYFGPGTRLTVT.

The rearrangement joins TRBV9 to TRBJ2-7; D might be TRBD1 (5 bases). CDR1 is SGDLS and CDR2 is YYNGEE in the germline V gene. Trimming stripped 0 bases from V and 3 bases from J, with 10 bases between. The CDR3 covers 14 residues. The CDR3 DNA sequence: TGTGCCAGCAGCGTAGCCGGACAAGACTACGAGCAGTACTTC. Protein product: CASSVAGQDYEQYF.

The rearrangement joins TRBV2 to TRBJ2-5; TRBD1 matches at 7 bases. Unmatched junction bases numbered 3, after V lost 4 bases and J lost 1 base. Germline V gene data show CDR1 as SNHLY and CDR2 as FYNNEI. The CDR3 contains 14 residues. CDR3 amino acids: CASSARDSQETQYF. In nucleotides, the CDR3 is TGTGCCAGCAGTGCCCGGGACAGCCAAGAGACCCAGTACTTC.

The count of this clone is one. J is TRBJ1-1 and V is TRBV10-3; a weak D match, TRBD1 (6 bases). CDR3 length: 14 residues. Trimming removed 6 bases from V and 6 bases from J, with 17 bases in between. Germline-derived CDR1 and CDR2 are ENHRY and SYGVKD. The DNA for the CDR3 is TGTGCCATCAGGGTGACCGGGACAAACCCTGAAGCTTTCTTT. Translating gives CAIRVTGTNPEAFF.

A single count supports this clone. This CDR3 is CASSLAPRAETQYF. CDR3 bases: TGTGCCAGCAGCTTAGCTCCTAGAGCAGAGACCCAGTACTTC. The rearrangement uses TRBV7-8 and TRBJ2-5; no reliable D call. Germline CDR1 and CDR2: SGHVS and FQNEAQ. The CDR3 contains 14 residues. V lost 0 bases and J 4 bases, leaving 9 bases between the germline ends.

This chain uses TRBV27 with TRBJ2-1, with 11 bases aligning to TRBD2. V trimming: 4 bases; J trimming: 3 bases; junction bases outside the gene matches: 2. Looked up from germline, CDR1 is MNHEY and CDR2 is SMNVEV (reference sequence). The CDR3 runs to 15 residues. The CDR3 region is CASSSGTSGYNEQFF. The DNA of the CDR3 is TGTGCCAGCAGTTCCGGGACTAGCGGCTACAATGAGCAGTTCTTC.

This clone was counted a single time. This chain uses TRBV4-2 with TRBJ1-4; 8 bases agree with TRBD1. This CDR3 is built from 17 residues. With 3 bases clipped from V and 6 bases from J, the junction kept 12 bases outside the gene matches. Germline V gene lookup returns CDR1 LGHNA and CDR2 YNFKEQ. CDR3 in DNA: TGTGCCAGCAGCCACCAGCTAGGACAGGGAAGGGATGAAAAACTGTTTTTT. Residues: CASSHQLGQGRDEKLFF.

V gene TRBV5-6 combines with J gene TRBJ1-5; D may be TRBD1 (6 bases). The CDR3 consists of 14 residues. The V end was cut by 2 bases, the J end by 6 bases, with 12 bases between. Germline assignment: CDR1 SGHDT and CDR2 YYEEEE. This chain's CDR3 is CASSFGGATQPQHF. CDR3 nucleotides: TGTGCCAGCAGCTTTGGGGGGGCTACTCAGCCCCAGCATTTT.

This clone was picked up one time. This sequence joins TRBV5-1 and TRBJ2-5, with TRBD1 identical over 9 bases. There are 14 residues in the CDR3. Trimming took 0 bases from V and 5 from J; bases not matched to a gene: 2. Germline CDR1 SGHRS, CDR2 YFSETQ. The CDR3 nucleotides are TGCGCCAGCAGCTTGGCCGGACAGGGGGAGACCCAGTACTTC. Protein: CASSLAGQGETQYF. Combining the CDR3 with reference TRBV5-1 and TRBJ2-5 gives the whole variable domain KAGVTQTPRYLIKTRGQQVTLSCSPISGHRSVSWYQQTPGQGLQFLFEYFSETQRNKGNFPGRFSGRQFSNSRSEMNVSTLELGDSALYLCASSLAGQGETQYFGPGTRLLVL.

There are a few counts of this clone. This chain links TRBV2 with TRBJ2-7, with 12 bases that match TRBD2. The germline gives CDR1 SNHLY, CDR2 FYNNEI. V lost 6 bases to trimming and J lost 5 bases; unmatched junction nucleotides: 5. CDR3 length equals 14 residues. The CDR3 region is CASRGLAGLNEQYF. The CDR3 coding sequence is TGTGCCAGCAGAGGACTAGCGGGACTGAACGAGCAGTACTTC.

The rearrangement links TRBV4-2 to TRBJ2-1; D uncertain. This CDR3 has 15 residues. CDR1 and CDR2 from the germline V gene are LGHNA and YNFKEQ. The V gene lost 0 bases and the J gene lost 2 bases, with 8 bases spanning the gap. In DNA form, the CDR3 reads TGTGCCAGCAGCCAAGATCGCGCGGCCTACAATGAGCAGTTCTTC. Translation gives CASSQDRAAYNEQFF.

V is TRBV7-3 and J is TRBJ2-1; a possible D gene is TRBD1 (6 bases). Looked up from germline, CDR1 is SGHTA and CDR2 is FQGTGA. With 5 bases removed from V and 2 bases from J, the gap between germline ends came to 10 bases. The CDR3 consists of 14 residues. The DNA of the CDR3 is TGTGCCAGCAGCAAACAGGGAGCCTACAATGAGCAGTTCTTC. Protein: CASSKQGAYNEQFF.